Included here is one T cell receptor (beta chain) sequence, with context. This sample is drawn from a study of T cell responses to AZD1222 COVID-19 vaccine. Clones were read by immunoSEQ multiplex PCR, and TCRdb kept only the in-frame ones, dropping some. The repertoire holds some 97,000 clones, with more than 75% as singletons. This CDR3 comprises 13 residues. V shed 6 bases and J shed 5 bases, with 13 bases lying between them. Germline CDR1 reads MDHEN; CDR2 reads SYDVKM. The sample in question was peripheral blood, obtained on day 0 of MenACWY control vaccination. This receptor was taken from an adult in good health. The chain joins TRBV28 to TRBJ1-2; D possibly corresponds to TRBD1 (5 bases). The CDR3 region is CASRGRLPYGYTF. As DNA, the CDR3 is TGTGCCAGCAGGGGACGGTTACCTTATGGCTACACCTTC.